The 2 T cell receptor beta chains presented below share a single source sample, sequenced in a study of CD8 T cells in ankylosing spondylitis. TCRdb re-analysed the 5' RACE reads in MiXCR, keeping a single row per CDR3 protein. The table shows under 55,000 distinct CDR3 sequences, with 6.5% to 8% occurring only once. The specimen sequenced was blood, either unsorted or a sorted T cell fraction (not recorded which). All receptors come from a female donor with ankylosing spondylitis or in good health (not recorded which).

In this sample, this clonotype turned up many times. The chain links TRBV12-3 or TRBV12-4 to TRBJ2-7; 10 bases are a match to TRBD2. V was pared by 5 bases and J by 2 bases, with 3 bases of the junction left unmatched. The CDR3 runs to 14 residues. The CDR3 sequence: CASSPGTSAYEQYF. CDR3 in DNA: TGTGCCAGCAGTCCCGGGACTAGCGCCTACGAGCAGTACTTC.

This clonotype has ten or more counts. This chain connects TRBV5-1 to TRBJ1-1, with D hard to call. V lost 3 bases, J lost 3 bases, and 15 bases lay in between. From germline, CDR1 is SGHRS and CDR2 YFSETQ. This CDR3 contains 15 residues. In DNA, the CDR3 is TGCGCCAGCAGCTCCCGGACTTCGGTGGACACTGAAGCTTTCTTT. The encoded protein is CASSSRTSVDTEAFF.